The rows below give T cell receptor beta chains drawn from one sample of a study of blood T cell repertoires in COVID-19. Some clones are missing from TCRdb's copy, which holds only in-frame ones; the method was immunoSEQ multiplex PCR. Here the sample spans about 200,000 clones, 81% being singletons. The sequencing sample was made of PBMCs or T cells enriched from blood (not recorded which). The receptors were gathered from a woman in her 50s with acute COVID-19. CDR3s include the opening cysteine and the closing phenylalanine or tryptophan. The order of the fields is clone size, J gene, V gene, D gene, CDR3 DNA, CDR3 protein. D genes are given only for firm matches. Only part of the rows carry a size: once, few, many, or a class if the clone is expanded.

>-|TRBJ1-2|TRBV7-2|-
TGTGCCAGCAGCCCAGGACATTTCTATGGCTACACCTTC
CASSPGHFYGYTF
>-|TRBJ1-1|TRBV7-9|-
TGTGCCAGCAGCTTAACACAGATGAACACTGAAGCTTTCTTT
CASSLTQMNTEAFF
>-|TRBJ1-4|TRBV2|TRBD1
TGTGCCAGCAGACCAACCGGGACAGGAGGCGAAAAACTGTTTTTT
CASRPTGTGGEKLFF
>few|TRBJ2-7|TRBV28|-
TGTGCCAGCAGTCGGGGGGCGGGACCCCCCTACGAGCAGTACTTC
CASSRGAGPPYEQYF
>-|TRBJ1-6|TRBV5-8|-
TGTGCCAGCAGCTTGGAACAGGGAATCAATTCACCCCTCCACTTT
CASSLEQGINSPLHF
>few|TRBJ2-6|TRBV27|-
TGTGCCAGCAGTTCCACTAGCTCTGGGGCCAACGTCCTGACTTTC
CASSSTSSGANVLTF
>-|TRBJ2-7|TRBV28|TRBD2
TGTGCCAGCAGTCCCGCCGGGGGGAGATACGAGCAGTACTTC
CASSPAGGRYEQYF
>-|TRBJ2-3|TRBV6-4|-
TGTGCCAGCAGTGAGGGGGCGGTCACAGATACGCAGTATTTT
CASSEGAVTDTQYF
>-|TRBJ2-2|TRBV11-3|TRBD2
TGTGCCAGCAAGCCCCGGGGGGGGGACACCGGGGAGCTGTTTTTT
CASKPRGGDTGELFF
>-|TRBJ2-3|TRBV2|-
TGTGCCAGCAAGTGGTCTAGCGGCACAGATACGCAGTATTTT
CASKWSSGTDTQYF
>few|TRBJ1-1|TRBV14|TRBD1
TGTGCCAGCAGCCAGGCGACAGGGGGGACTGAAGCTTTCTTT
CASSQATGGTEAFF
>-|TRBJ2-2|TRBV2|TRBD1
TGTGCCAGCAACCTCCGAACAGGGGTGGCCGGGGAGCTGTTTTTT
CASNLRTGVAGELFF
>many|TRBJ2-3|TRBV9|TRBD2
TGTGCCAGCAGCGTAGGGTCCGGGACTAGCGCCACAGATACGCAGTATTTT
CASSVGSGTSATDTQYF
>-|TRBJ1-2|TRBV6-6|-
TGTGCCAGCAGCCCCGGACAGACGATAGGCTATGGCTACACCTTC
CASSPGQTIGYGYTF
>-|TRBJ1-5|TRBV28|TRBD1
TGTGCCAGCAGATGGGACAGGCTTAGCAATCAGCCCCAGCATTTT
CASRWDRLSNQPQHF
>-|TRBJ1-5|TRBV5-1|-
TGCGCCAGCAGCTCGGATCAGCCCCAGCATTTT
CASSSDQPQHF
>-|TRBJ2-3|TRBV5-1|-
TGCGCCAGCAAAGGACATGGCACAGATACGCAGTATTTT
CASKGHGTDTQYF
>few|TRBJ2-7|TRBV28|TRBD1
TGTGCCAGCAGTTTACTTTTAGGACAGGGCTACGAGCAGTACTTC
CASSLLLGQGYEQYF
>-|TRBJ2-7|TRBV25-1|-
TGTGCCAGCAGTGAATTCGGGGACTACGAGCAGTACTTC
CASSEFGDYEQYF
>once|TRBJ2-4|TRBV7-2|TRBD2
TGTGCCAGCAGCTTAAATGGACTAGCGGGAAACATTCAGTACTTC
CASSLNGLAGNIQYF
>-|TRBJ1-2|TRBV3-1/TRBV3-2|-
TGTGCCAGCAGCCCCGGGGGGTCGGTATATGGCTACACCTTC
CASSPGGSVYGYTF
>-|TRBJ2-1|TRBV29-1|TRBD2
TGCAGCGTTCCTAGGACTAGCGGGGGAGTAGAACAGTTCTTC
CSVPRTSGGVEQFF
>-|TRBJ1-2|TRBV10-3|-
TGTGCCATCAGTGAGTCGAGGGTGGCAGGGGCCGGTGGCTACACCTTC
CAISESRVAGAGGYTF
>-|TRBJ1-2|TRBV5-4|TRBD1
TGTGCCAGCAGCCCCCAGGGGACAGGGACTGAGGGCTACACCTTC
CASSPQGTGTEGYTF